This T cell receptor (beta chain) was identified during a study of blood T cell repertoires in COVID-19. Study-level background: Nucleic acid was either cDNA or gDNA, and it came from T cells, B-cell-depleted T cells, or PBMCs.

Method: immunoSEQ multiplex PCR; TCRdb's copy keeps in-frame clones and lacks some. The sample has more than 400,000 clones; around 90% are singletons. The participants were between about 18 and 95 years old and came from roughly 25 US areas. The study assigned cohorts using participant-reported clinical history. Either two negative PCRs, clearance, or symptom resolution qualified Cohort 3 donors as recovered. Germline V CDR1 and CDR2: SGDLS, YYNGEE. The CDR3 consists of 15 residues. Trimming removed 0 bases from V and 2 bases from J, with 10 bases in between. The chain employs TRBV9 and TRBJ2-3, with D perhaps TRBD2 (6 bases). This receptor was taken from a woman aged 18-29 years who had recovered from COVID-19. Input material: PBMCs or T cells enriched from blood (not recorded which). CDR3 coding DNA: TGTGCCAGCAGCGTAGGCGGGGCGGTCACAGATACGCAGTATTTT. It encodes CASSVGGAVTDTQYF.